This TCR beta chain was sequenced during a study of CXCR3-negative and CXCR3-positive naive CD8 T cells. The study sorted every CD8+ T cell subset in triplicate at 300,000 or so cells each. CD45RO-CCR7+CD27+CD95- was the phenotype of naive CD8+ T cells. UMI-tagged TRB cDNA libraries were built via 5' RACE. TCRdb reanalyzed the 5' RACE reads, giving one entry per CDR3 protein sequence and no DNA. The sample totals 90,000 to 95,000 distinct CDR3 sequences. The source material was naive CXCR3- CD8+ T cells from blood. Subset specified: CD45RO-CCR7+CD27+CD95- naive CD8+ T cells lacking CXCR3 (TNR3-). This receptor was identified in a human donor in good health. Some clones in this sample may be carry-over from other donors' samples.

This CDR3 reads CASSQSGLVCDTQYF. J is TRBJ2-3 and V is TRBV23-1; absent DNA, TCRdb's TRBD2 call cannot be checked. TRBV23-1 is recorded as an ORF, its role being uncertain. The CDR3 has 15 amino acids.